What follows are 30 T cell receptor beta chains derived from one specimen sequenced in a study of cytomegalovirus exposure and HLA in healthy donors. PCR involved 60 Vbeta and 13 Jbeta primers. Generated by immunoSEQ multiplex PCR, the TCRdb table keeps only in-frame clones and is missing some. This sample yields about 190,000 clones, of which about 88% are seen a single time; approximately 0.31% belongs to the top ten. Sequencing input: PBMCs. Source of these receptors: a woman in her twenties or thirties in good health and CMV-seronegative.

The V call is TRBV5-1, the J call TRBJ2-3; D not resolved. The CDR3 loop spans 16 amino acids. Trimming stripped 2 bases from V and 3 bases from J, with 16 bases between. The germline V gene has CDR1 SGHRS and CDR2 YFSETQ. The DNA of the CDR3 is TGCGCCAGCAGCTTTGGGTTGGTTCCGGGTACAGATACGCAGTATTTT. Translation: CASSFGLVPGTDTQYF.

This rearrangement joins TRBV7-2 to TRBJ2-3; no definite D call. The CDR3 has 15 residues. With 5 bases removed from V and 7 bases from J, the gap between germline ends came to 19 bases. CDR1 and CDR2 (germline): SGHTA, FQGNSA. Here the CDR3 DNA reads TGTGCCAGCAGCCCTCGACTCACTACCGCGTATACGCAGTATTTT. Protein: CASSPRLTTAYTQYF.

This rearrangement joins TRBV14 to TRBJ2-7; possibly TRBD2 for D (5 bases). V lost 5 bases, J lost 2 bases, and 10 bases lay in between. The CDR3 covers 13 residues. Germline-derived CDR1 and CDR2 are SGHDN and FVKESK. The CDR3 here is CASSKRGTYEQYF. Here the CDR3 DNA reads TGTGCCAGCAGCAAGAGAGGGACCTACGAGCAGTACTTC.

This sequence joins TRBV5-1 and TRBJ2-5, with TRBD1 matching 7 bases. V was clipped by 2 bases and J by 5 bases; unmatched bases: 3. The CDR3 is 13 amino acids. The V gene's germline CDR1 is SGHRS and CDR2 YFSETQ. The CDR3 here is CASSLDREETQYF. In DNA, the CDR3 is TGCGCCAGCAGCTTAGACAGGGAGGAGACCCAGTACTTC.

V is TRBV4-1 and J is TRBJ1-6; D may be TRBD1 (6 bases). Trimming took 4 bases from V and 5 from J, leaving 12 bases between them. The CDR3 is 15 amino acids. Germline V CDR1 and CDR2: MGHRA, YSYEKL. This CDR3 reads CASSPRDTDNSPLHF. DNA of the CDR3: TGCGCCAGCAGCCCCCGGGACACGGATAATTCACCCCTCCACTTT.

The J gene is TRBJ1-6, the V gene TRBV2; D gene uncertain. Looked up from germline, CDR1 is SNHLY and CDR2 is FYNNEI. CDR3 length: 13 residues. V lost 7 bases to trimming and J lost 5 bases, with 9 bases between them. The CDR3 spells CASTGGNNSPLHF. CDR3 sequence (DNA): TGTGCCAGCACCGGAGGGAATAATTCACCCCTCCACTTT.

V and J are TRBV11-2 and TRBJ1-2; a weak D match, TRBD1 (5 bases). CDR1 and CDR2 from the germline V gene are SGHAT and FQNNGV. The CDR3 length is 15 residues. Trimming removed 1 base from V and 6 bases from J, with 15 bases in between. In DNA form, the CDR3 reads TGTGCCAGCAGCTTAGTTGGGACTTCCTTAGATGGCTACACCTTC. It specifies CASSLVGTSLDGYTF.

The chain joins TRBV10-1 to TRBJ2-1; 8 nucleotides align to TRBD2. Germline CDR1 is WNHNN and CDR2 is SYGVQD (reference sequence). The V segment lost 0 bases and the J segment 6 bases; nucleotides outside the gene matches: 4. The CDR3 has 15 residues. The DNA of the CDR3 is TGCGCCAGCAGTGAGTCGGGGGGACTAGGCAATGAGCAGTTCTTC. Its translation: CASSESGGLGNEQFF.

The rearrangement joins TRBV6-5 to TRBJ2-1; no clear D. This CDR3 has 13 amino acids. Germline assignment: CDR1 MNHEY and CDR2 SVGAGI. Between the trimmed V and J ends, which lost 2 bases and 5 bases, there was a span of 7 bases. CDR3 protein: CASSYGFNNEQFF. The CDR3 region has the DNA TGTGCCAGCAGTTACGGCTTTAACAATGAGCAGTTCTTC.

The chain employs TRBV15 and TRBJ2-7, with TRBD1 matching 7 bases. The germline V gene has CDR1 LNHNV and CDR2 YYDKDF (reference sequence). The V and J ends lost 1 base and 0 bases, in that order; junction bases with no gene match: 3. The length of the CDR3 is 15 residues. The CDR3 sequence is CATSRARDSSYEQYF. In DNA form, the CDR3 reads TGTGCCACCAGCAGAGCACGGGACAGCTCCTACGAGCAGTACTTC.

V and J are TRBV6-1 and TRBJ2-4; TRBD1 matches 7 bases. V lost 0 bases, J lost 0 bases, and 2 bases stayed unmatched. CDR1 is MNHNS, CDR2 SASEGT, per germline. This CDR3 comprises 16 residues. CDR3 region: CASSEATGLAKNIQYF. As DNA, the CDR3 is TGTGCCAGCAGTGAAGCGACAGGGCTAGCCAAAAACATTCAGTACTTC.

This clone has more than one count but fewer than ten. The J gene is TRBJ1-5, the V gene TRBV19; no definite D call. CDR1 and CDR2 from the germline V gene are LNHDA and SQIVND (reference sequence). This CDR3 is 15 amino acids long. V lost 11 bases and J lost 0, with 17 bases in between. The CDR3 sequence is CAAAQVLNSNQPQHF. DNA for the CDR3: TGTGCCGCCGCCCAGGTGCTTAATAGCAATCAGCCCCAGCATTTT.

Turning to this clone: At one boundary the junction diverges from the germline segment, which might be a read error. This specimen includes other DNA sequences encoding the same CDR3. The CDR3 region has the DNA TGCGCCAGCAGCTTAGCACTGAGCTCCTATAATTCACCCCTCCACTTT. This codes for CASSLALSSYNSPLHF. The chain links TRBV7-2 to TRBJ1-6; D not resolved. The germline gives CDR1 SGHTA, CDR2 FQGNSA. The CDR3 sequence is 16 residues long.

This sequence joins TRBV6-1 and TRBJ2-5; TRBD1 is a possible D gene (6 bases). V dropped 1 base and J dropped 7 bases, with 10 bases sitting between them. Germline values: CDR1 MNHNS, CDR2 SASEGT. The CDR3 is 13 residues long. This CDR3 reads CASSEVDRRTQYF. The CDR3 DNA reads TGTGCCAGCAGTGAAGTGGACAGAAGGACCCAGTACTTC.

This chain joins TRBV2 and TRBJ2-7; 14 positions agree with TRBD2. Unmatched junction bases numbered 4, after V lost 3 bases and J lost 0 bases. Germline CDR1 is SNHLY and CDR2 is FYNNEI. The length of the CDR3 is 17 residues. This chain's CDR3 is CASSEGLAGDRSYEQYF. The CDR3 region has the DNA TGTGCCAGCAGTGAGGGACTAGCGGGGGATCGCTCCTACGAGCAGTACTTC.

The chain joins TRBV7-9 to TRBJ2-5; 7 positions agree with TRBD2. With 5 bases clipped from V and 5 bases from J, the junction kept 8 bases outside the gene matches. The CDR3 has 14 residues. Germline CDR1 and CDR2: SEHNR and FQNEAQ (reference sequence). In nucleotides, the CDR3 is TGTGCCAGCAGCCGTTACGCGGGGGAGGAGACCCAGTACTTC. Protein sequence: CASSRYAGEETQYF. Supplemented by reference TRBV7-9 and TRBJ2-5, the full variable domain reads DTGVSQNPRHKITKRGQNVTFRCDPISEHNRLYWYRQTLGQGPEFLTYFQNEAQLEKSRLLSDRFSAERPKGSFSTLEIQRTEQGDSAMYLCASSRYAGEETQYFGPGTRLLVL.

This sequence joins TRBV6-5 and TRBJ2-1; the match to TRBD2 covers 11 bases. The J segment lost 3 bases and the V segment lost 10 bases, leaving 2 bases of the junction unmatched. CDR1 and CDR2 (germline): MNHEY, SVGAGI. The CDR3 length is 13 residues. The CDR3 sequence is CATGTSGYNEQFF. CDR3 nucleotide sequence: TGTGCCACCGGGACTAGCGGCTACAATGAGCAGTTCTTC.

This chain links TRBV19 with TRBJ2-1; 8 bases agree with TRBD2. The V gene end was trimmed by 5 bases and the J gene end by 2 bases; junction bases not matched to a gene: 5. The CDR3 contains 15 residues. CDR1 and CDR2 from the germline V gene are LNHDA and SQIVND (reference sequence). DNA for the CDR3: TGTGCCAGTAGTTTCGGGACTAGGGCCTACAATGAGCAGTTCTTC. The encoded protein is CASSFGTRAYNEQFF.

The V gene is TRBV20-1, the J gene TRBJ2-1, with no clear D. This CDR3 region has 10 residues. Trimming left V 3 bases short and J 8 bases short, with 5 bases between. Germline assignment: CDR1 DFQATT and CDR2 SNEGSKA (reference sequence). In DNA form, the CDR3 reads TGCAGTGCTAGGAGCGATGAGCAGTTCTTC. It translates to CSARSDEQFF.

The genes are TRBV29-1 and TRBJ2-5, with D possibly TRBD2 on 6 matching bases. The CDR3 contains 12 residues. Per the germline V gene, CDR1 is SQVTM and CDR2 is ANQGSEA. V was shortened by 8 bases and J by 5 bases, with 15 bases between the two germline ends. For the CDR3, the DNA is TGCAGCTCGGGACTGACTCGCGAGACCCAGTACTTC. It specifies CSSGLTRETQYF.

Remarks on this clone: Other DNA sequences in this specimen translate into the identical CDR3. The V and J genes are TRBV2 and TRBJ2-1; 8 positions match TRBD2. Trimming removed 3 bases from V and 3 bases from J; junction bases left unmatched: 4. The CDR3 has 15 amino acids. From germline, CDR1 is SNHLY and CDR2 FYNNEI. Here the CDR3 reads CASSDRSGGYNEQFF. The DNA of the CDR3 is TGTGCCAGCAGTGACAGGAGCGGGGGCTACAATGAGCAGTTCTTC.

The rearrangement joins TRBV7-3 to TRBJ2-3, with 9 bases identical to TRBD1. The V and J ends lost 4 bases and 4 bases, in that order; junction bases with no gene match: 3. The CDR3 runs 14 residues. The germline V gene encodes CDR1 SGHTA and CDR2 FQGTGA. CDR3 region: CASSSQGAADTQYF. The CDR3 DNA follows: TGTGCCAGCAGCTCACAGGGGGCCGCAGATACGCAGTATTTT.

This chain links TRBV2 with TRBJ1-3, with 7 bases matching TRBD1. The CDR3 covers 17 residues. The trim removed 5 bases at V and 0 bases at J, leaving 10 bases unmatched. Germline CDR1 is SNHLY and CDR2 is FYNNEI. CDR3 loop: CASSSTGTRSSGNTIYF. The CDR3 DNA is TGTGCCAGCAGTTCGACAGGGACTCGGAGCTCTGGAAACACCATATATTTT. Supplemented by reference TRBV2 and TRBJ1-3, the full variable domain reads EPEVTQTPSHQVTQMGQEVILRCVPISNHLYFYWYRQILGQKVEFLVSFYNNEISEKSEIFDDQFSVERPDGSNFTLKIRSTKLEDSAMYFCASSSTGTRSSGNTIYFGEGSWLTVV.

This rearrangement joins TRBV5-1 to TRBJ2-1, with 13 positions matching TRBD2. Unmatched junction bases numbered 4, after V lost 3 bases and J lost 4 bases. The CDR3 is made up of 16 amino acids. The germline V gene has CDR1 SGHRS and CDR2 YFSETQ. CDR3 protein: CASSSTSGRVYNEQFF. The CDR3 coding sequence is TGCGCCAGCAGCTCAACTAGCGGGAGGGTTTACAATGAGCAGTTCTTC. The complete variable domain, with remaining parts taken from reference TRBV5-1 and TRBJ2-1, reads KAGVTQTPRYLIKTRGQQVTLSCSPISGHRSVSWYQQTPGQGLQFLFEYFSETQRNKGNFPGRFSGRQFSNSRSEMNVSTLELGDSALYLCASSSTSGRVYNEQFFGPGTRLTVL.

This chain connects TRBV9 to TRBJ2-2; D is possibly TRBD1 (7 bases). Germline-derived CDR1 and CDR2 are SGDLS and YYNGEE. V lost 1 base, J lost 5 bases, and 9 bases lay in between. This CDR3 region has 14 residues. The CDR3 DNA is TGTGCCAGCAGCGTACAGGGGGGTACCGGGGAGCTGTTTTTT. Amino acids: CASSVQGGTGELFF.

Here the CDR3 DNA reads TGCGCCAGCAGCGCCAGTCCGGGGTGGTATGGAGATACGCAGTATTTT. It specifies CASSASPGWYGDTQYF. The chain recombines TRBV5-1 with TRBJ2-3, with TRBD2 as a possible D gene (5 bases). The CDR3 has 16 amino acids. The V end lost 4 bases, the J end lost 5 bases, and 20 bases lay between the germline ends. CDR1 is SGHRS, CDR2 YFSETQ, per germline.

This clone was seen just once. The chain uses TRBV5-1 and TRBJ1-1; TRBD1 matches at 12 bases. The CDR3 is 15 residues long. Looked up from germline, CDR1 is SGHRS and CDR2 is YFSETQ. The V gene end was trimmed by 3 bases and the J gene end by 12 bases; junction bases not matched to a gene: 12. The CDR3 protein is CASSSDIPGQGATFF. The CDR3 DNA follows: TGCGCCAGCAGCTCCGACATACCGGGACAGGGGGCGACTTTCTTT.

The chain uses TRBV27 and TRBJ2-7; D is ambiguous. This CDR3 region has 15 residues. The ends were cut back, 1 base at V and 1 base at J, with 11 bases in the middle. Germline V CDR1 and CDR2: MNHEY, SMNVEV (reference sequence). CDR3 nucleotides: TGTGCCAGCAGTTTATTGGGCAGGTCTTCCTACGAGCAGTACTTC. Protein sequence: CASSLLGRSSYEQYF.

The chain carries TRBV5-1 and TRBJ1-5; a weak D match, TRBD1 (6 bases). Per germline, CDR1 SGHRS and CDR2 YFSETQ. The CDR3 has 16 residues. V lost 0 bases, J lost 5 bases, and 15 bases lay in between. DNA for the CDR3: TGCGCCAGCAGCTTGGGGACAGAATTTGGTCATCAGCCCCAGCATTTT. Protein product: CASSLGTEFGHQPQHF.

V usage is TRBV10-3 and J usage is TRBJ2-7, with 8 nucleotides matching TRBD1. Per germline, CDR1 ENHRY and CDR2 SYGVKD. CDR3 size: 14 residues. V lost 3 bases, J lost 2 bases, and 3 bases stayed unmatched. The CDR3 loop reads CAISETGGPYEQYF. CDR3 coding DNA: TGTGCCATCAGTGAAACAGGGGGTCCCTACGAGCAGTACTTC.